The next 27 T cell receptor beta chains were all read from a single sample in a study of CD8+ T cells in alopecia areata. Extraction of RNA preceded its reverse transcription into cDNA, which served as the sequencing template. Using immunoSEQ multiplex PCR, the repertoire was profiled, and TCRdb retains in-frame clones only, with some absent. The sample includes approximately 8,200 clones, 55% of them seen just once. Alopecia areata patients provided lesional scalp punch biopsies and peripheral blood, both collected for the study. Material: skin, obtained at week 0. The receptors come from a human donor with alopecia areata.

This chain joins TRBV5-1 and TRBJ2-2; D not resolved. Per the germline V gene, CDR1 is SGHRS and CDR2 is YFSETQ. Trimming pared 4 bases from V and 7 bases from J, leaving 11 bases between. The CDR3 covers 13 residues. In nucleotides, the CDR3 is TGCGCCAGCAGCGAGGACGATTACGGGGAGCTGTTTTTT. This encodes CASSEDDYGELFF.

Concerning this clone: The junction differs from germline at one of its ends, possibly a read error. CDR3 region: CASSQGTSGYEQYF. The CDR3 DNA reads TGCGCCAGCAGCCAGGGGACTAGCGGGTACGAGCAGTACTTC. The chain links TRBV7-7 to TRBJ2-7, with 12 bases that match TRBD2. Germline V lookup: CDR1 SSHAT, CDR2 FNYEAQ (reference sequence). The CDR3 is 14 residues long.

V and J are TRBV28 and TRBJ2-3; D is ambiguous. CDR1 is MDHEN and CDR2 is SYDVKM in the germline V gene. Trimming cost V 8 bases and J 6 bases, with 9 bases left between them. This CDR3 is built from 11 residues. The CDR3 nucleotides are TGTGCCAGCGGGAAACGGGATACGCAGTATTTT. Its translation is CASGKRDTQYF.

The genes are TRBV7-2 and TRBJ2-3; D tentatively reads TRBD1 or TRBD2 (6 bases each). Deletions cut 5 bases from V and 13 bases from J, with 25 bases between. CDR1 is SGHTA and CDR2 is FQGNSA in the germline V gene. This CDR3 has 15 amino acids. The CDR3 loop reads CASSRDSGAPLGEYF. The CDR3 nucleotides read TGTGCCAGCAGCCGTGATTCGGGGGCCCCCTTGGGGGAGTATTTT. Full variable domain (rest looked up from reference TRBV7-2 and TRBJ2-3): GAGVSQSPSNKVTEKGKDVELRCDPISGHTALYWYRQSLGQGLEFLIYFQGNSAPDKSGLPSDRFSAERTGGSVSTLTIQRTQQEDSAVYLCASSRDSGAPLGEYFGPGTRLTVL.

The chain links TRBV28 to TRBJ2-7, with D possibly TRBD2 on 6 matching bases. Looked up from germline, CDR1 is MDHEN and CDR2 is SYDVKM. Trimming took 6 bases from V and 1 from J, leaving 16 bases between them. The CDR3 spans 15 residues. This chain's CDR3 is CASSGGVGLSYEQYF. In nucleotides, the CDR3 is TGTGCCAGCAGCGGGGGTGTAGGGTTATCCTACGAGCAGTACTTC.

The rearrangement uses TRBV6-8 and TRBJ2-7; the D is unclear. V gave up 5 bases and J gave up 2 bases, with 13 bases separating them. Germline-derived CDR1 and CDR2 are MNHGY and SAAAGT. The CDR3 is made up of 14 amino acids. CDR3 coding DNA: TGTGCCAGCAGTGAATGGGAAGTTCCCTACGAGCAGTACTTC. It encodes CASSEWEVPYEQYF.

This clone was picked up a small number of times. The J gene is TRBJ1-1, the V gene TRBV7-9; D gene unclear. Germline assignment: CDR1 SEHNR and CDR2 FQNEAQ (reference sequence). The CDR3 has 12 residues. Trimming pared 3 bases from V and 4 bases from J, leaving 6 bases between. CDR3 protein: CASSFGTTEAFF. In nucleotides, the CDR3 is TGTGCCAGCAGCTTCGGAACCACTGAAGCTTTCTTT.

This chain connects TRBV7-6 to TRBJ2-1; perhaps D is TRBD1 or TRBD2 (6 bases each). CDR3 length: 15 residues. CDR1 is SGHVS, CDR2 FNYEAQ, per germline. The germline V and J ends were trimmed by 5 bases and 4 bases, with 15 bases remaining between them. The CDR3 DNA sequence: TGTGCCAGCAGCCTCAGGGGAGGTCGGTACAATGAGCAGTTCTTC. Translation gives CASSLRGGRYNEQFF.

This clone has just one count. The gene calls are TRBV9 and TRBJ1-2; no firm D call. V was shortened by 0 bases and J by 4 bases, with 10 bases between the two germline ends. Germline V lookup: CDR1 SGDLS, CDR2 YYNGEE. The CDR3 length is 14 residues. Here the CDR3 DNA reads TGTGCCAGCAGCGTAGAGGATCGGAGCTATGGCTACACCTTC. Its translation: CASSVEDRSYGYTF.

This chain connects TRBV14 to TRBJ2-3, with 8 bases that match TRBD2. The CDR3 is made up of 14 amino acids. V dropped 3 bases and J dropped 3; count of bases not matched to a gene: 2. CDR1 and CDR2 from the germline V gene are SGHDN and FVKESK. The CDR3 DNA follows: TGTGCCAGCAGCCAGACGGGAGGGACAGATACGCAGTATTTT. This sequence encodes CASSQTGGTDTQYF. Drawing the rest from reference TRBV14 and TRBJ2-3, the complete variable domain is EAGVTQFPSHSVIEKGQTVTLRCDPISGHDNLYWYRRVMGKEIKFLLHFVKESKQDESGMPNNRFLAERTGGTYSTLKVQPAELEDSGVYFCASSQTGGTDTQYFGPGTRLTVL.

The chain's CDR3 is CASSNTVGVSNQPQHF. The DNA of the CDR3 is TGTGCCAGTAGTAACACAGTGGGTGTTAGCAATCAGCCCCAGCATTTT. The chain uses TRBV19 and TRBJ1-5; no definite D call. There are 16 residues in the CDR3. V lost 4 bases to trimming and J lost 0 bases, with 13 bases between them. Germline V gene data show CDR1 as LNHDA and CDR2 as SQIVND (reference sequence).

The chain combines TRBV29-1 with TRBJ2-5; the match to TRBD1 covers 7 bases. The DNA end favors TRBJ2-7, so the J call may be wrong. The germline CDR1 and CDR2 sequences are SQVTM and ANQGSEA. CDR3 length: 12 residues. Here the CDR3 reads CSGKTGSYEQYF. In DNA, the CDR3 is TGCAGCGGCAAGACAGGGAGCTACGAGCAGTACTTC.

In DNA, the CDR3 is TGTGCCAGCAGCTTGGAATTGGAACCGAGGAAGACCCAGTACTTC. This codes for CASSLELEPRKTQYF. V and J are TRBV5-4 and TRBJ2-5; D gene uncertain. V was cut by 0 bases and J by 6 bases, with 15 bases left in between. The germline CDR1 and CDR2 sequences are SGHNT and YYREEE (reference sequence). The CDR3 contains 15 residues. Full variable domain (remainder filled in from reference TRBV5-4 and TRBJ2-5): ETGVTQSPTHLIKTRGQQVTLRCSSQSGHNTVSWYQQALGQGPQFIFQYYREEENGRGNFPPRFSGLQFPNYSSELNVNALELDDSALYLCASSLELEPRKTQYFGPGTRLLVL.

This chain connects TRBV6-6 to TRBJ1-5; possibly TRBD1 for D (5 bases). Germline values: CDR1 MNHNY, CDR2 SVGAGI (reference sequence). This CDR3 has 15 residues. Trimming left V 6 bases short and J 1 base short, with 13 bases between. This chain's CDR3 is CASSRTGVSNQPQHF. CDR3 DNA sequence: TGTGCCAGCAGCAGAACAGGAGTCAGCAATCAGCCCCAGCATTTT.

CDR3 in amino acids: CASSWEFSSGNTIYF. The CDR3 region has the DNA TGTGCCAGCAGCTGGGAGTTCTCCTCTGGAAACACCATATATTTT. The chain carries TRBV7-2 and TRBJ1-3; D is unclear. Looked up from germline, CDR1 is SGHTA and CDR2 is FQGNSA. There are 15 residues in the CDR3. Trimming shortened V by 4 bases and J by 0 bases, and 10 bases separated the two germline ends.

V gene TRBV4-3 combines with J gene TRBJ2-7; tentative D call: TRBD2 (7 bases). With 0 bases removed from V and 5 bases from J, the gap between germline ends came to 14 bases. Per the germline V gene, CDR1 is LGHNA and CDR2 is YSLEER. The CDR3 is 15 amino acids. Here the CDR3 DNA reads TGCGCCAGCAGCCAAGAAGGAGGGGGGGGAAACGAGCAGTACTTC. Amino acid sequence: CASSQEGGGGNEQYF.

The rearrangement uses TRBV7-9 and TRBJ1-4, with D possibly being TRBD1 (5 bases). The CDR3 covers 14 residues. Germline V gene lookup returns CDR1 SEHNR and CDR2 FQNEAQ (reference sequence). V dropped 5 bases and J dropped 7 bases, with 14 bases sitting between them. CDR3 amino acids: CASSTGRGTEKLFF. In DNA form, the CDR3 reads TGTGCCAGCAGCACGGGACGGGGGACTGAAAAACTGTTTTTT.

This chain uses TRBV7-9 with TRBJ2-5; D uncertain. The DNA end favors TRBJ2-7, so the J call may be wrong. From germline, CDR1 is SEHNR and CDR2 FQNEAQ (reference sequence). This CDR3 has 15 amino acids. Here the CDR3 reads CASSLVGRRKGEQYF. DNA for the CDR3: TGTGCCAGCAGCTTGGTCGGAAGGAGAAAGGGCGAGCAGTACTTC.

The chain recombines TRBV21-1 with TRBJ1-5. TRBV21-1 is recorded as a pseudogene. CDR3 length equals 17 residues. The CDR3 here is CASRAPLATLAHQPQHF. DNA of the CDR3: TGTGCCAGCAGAGCTCCTTTAGCTACATTGGCACATCAGCCCCAGCATTTT.

This clone was recorded a few times. This rearrangement joins TRBV7-8 to TRBJ2-2; 9 bases fit TRBD1. Germline V gene lookup returns CDR1 SGHVS and CDR2 FQNEAQ. The trim removed 4 bases at V and 3 bases at J, leaving 3 bases unmatched. This CDR3 has 15 residues. CDR3 sequence reads: CASSYGQGYTGELFF. DNA for the CDR3: TGTGCCAGCAGCTACGGACAGGGGTACACCGGGGAGCTGTTTTTT. The complete variable domain, with remaining parts taken from reference TRBV7-8 and TRBJ2-2, reads GAGVSQSPRYKVAKRGQDVALRCDPISGHVSLFWYQQALGQGPEFLTYFQNEAQLDKSGLPSDRFFAERPEGSVSTLKIQRTQQEDSAVYLCASSYGQGYTGELFFGEGSRLTVL.

The chain uses TRBV11-2 and TRBJ2-1; D may be TRBD2 (5 bases). In germline, CDR1 is SGHAT, CDR2 FQNNGV. V was pared by 8 bases and J by 0 bases, with 8 bases between. CDR3 length: 13 residues. CDR3 sequence (DNA): TGTGCCAGCGAGGGTTACTCCTACAATGAGCAGTTCTTC. Amino acid sequence: CASEGYSYNEQFF.

The J gene is TRBJ2-2, the V gene TRBV29-1; possible D gene TRBD2, 6 bases. This CDR3 is built from 13 residues. Germline loops: CDR1 SQVTM, CDR2 ANQGSEA. The germline V and J ends were trimmed by 3 bases and 4 bases, with 9 bases remaining between them. CDR3 protein: CSVEGGFTGELFF. The CDR3 DNA reads as TGCAGCGTTGAGGGGGGATTCACCGGGGAGCTGTTTTTT.

V gene TRBV13 combines with J gene TRBJ1-2; weak D call: TRBD1 (6 bases). Trimming removed 5 bases from V and 14 bases from J, with 18 bases in between. The germline gives CDR1 PRHDT, CDR2 FYEKMQ (reference sequence). The CDR3 is 12 residues long. CDR3 in amino acids: CASSPKQGRHTF. CDR3 nucleotides: TGTGCCAGCAGCCCAAAACAGGGAAGACATACCTTC.

On this clone itself: A read error may account for a junction end that differs from germline. The V and J genes are TRBV2 and TRBJ2-3; D is possibly TRBD1 or TRBD2 (5 bases each). Germline V gene data show CDR1 as SNHLY and CDR2 as FYNNEI. CDR3 size: 15 residues. The chain's CDR3 is CASREGTGSTDTQYF. The CDR3 DNA reads TGTGCCAGCAGGGAAGGGACGGGAAGCACAGATACGCAGTATTTT. The full variable domain, its missing parts supplied by reference TRBV2 and TRBJ2-3, is EPEVTQTPSHQVTQMGQEVILRCVPISNHLYFYWYRQILGQKVEFLVSFYNNEISEKSEIFDDQFSVERPDGSNFTLKIRSTKLEDSAMYFCASREGTGSTDTQYFGPGTRLTVL.

This clone was found a few times. The V call is TRBV7-9, the J call TRBJ2-3; possibly TRBD1 for D (5 bases). Trimming removed 1 base from V and 3 bases from J, with 14 bases in between. The CDR3 is 16 amino acids. CDR1 and CDR2 (germline): SEHNR, FQNEAQ (reference sequence). The CDR3 DNA follows: TGTGCCAGCAGCTTAGTCGCAGGGTTTTTGACAGATACGCAGTATTTT. It specifies CASSLVAGFLTDTQYF.

The rearrangement joins TRBV4-1 to TRBJ2-5; no firm D call. CDR1 is MGHRA, CDR2 YSYEKL, per germline. V was cut by 1 base and J by 4 bases, with 1 base left in between. The CDR3 is made up of 11 amino acids. In nucleotides, the CDR3 is TGCGCCAGCAGCCAAGTAGAGACCCAGTACTTC. Protein product: CASSQVETQYF.

V is TRBV6-1 and J is TRBJ2-3; perhaps TRBD2 as D (6 bases). V was cut by 8 bases and J by 6 bases, with 15 bases left in between. The germline CDR1 and CDR2 sequences are MNHNS and SASEGT. The CDR3 runs to 13 residues. CDR3 nucleotides: TGTGCCAGCGGAAGAACCGGAGGGGATACGCAGTATTTT. Its protein is CASGRTGGDTQYF.